This T cell receptor beta chain originates from a study of T cells after yellow fever vaccination. TCRdb fed the 5' RACE reads into MiXCR, producing one record per CDR3 protein. This table holds 150,000 to 200,000 distinct CDR3 sequences, approximately 10% found once. The V gene end was trimmed by 2 bases and the J gene end by 1 base; junction bases not matched to a gene: 20. Germline CDR1 LNHDA, CDR2 SQIVND (reference sequence). This CDR3 comprises 22 residues. Whole-study findings and limits: The booster saw the reappearance of most primary-vaccination clones (around 96% CD4, about 88% CD8).

In regard to this clonotype: What it binds is unknown.

The gene calls are TRBV19 and TRBJ2-1; 10 nucleotides agree with TRBD1. The sequence was obtained from a man in his late teens or twenties who received the YFV17D yellow fever vaccine. The sequences come from CD8+ T cells sorted from PBMCs, collected 15 days after the yellow fever booster vaccination. CDR3 amino acids: CASSILGGGGTGALLSYNEQFF. The CDR3 coding sequence is TGTGCCAGTAGTATATTAGGCGGTGGAGGGACAGGGGCGCTTCTTTCCTACAATGAGCAGTTCTTC.